This passage covers 25 T cell receptor beta chains from one sample sequenced in a study of blood T cell repertoires in COVID-19. Method: immunoSEQ multiplex PCR; TCRdb's copy keeps in-frame clones and lacks some. The table shows about 130,000 clones, with more than 80% occurring only once. Sequenced material: peripheral blood. The origin of the receptors is a human donor in a cohort sampled during active COVID-19.

The rearrangement uses TRBV10-3 and TRBJ1-5, with D possibly matching TRBD1 (5 bases). Germline V gene data show CDR1 as ENHRY and CDR2 as SYGVKD. Trimming took 11 bases from V and 4 from J, leaving 18 bases between them. The CDR3 spans 14 residues. In DNA, the CDR3 is TGTGCCTCGACGGGGGGGACCGAGAATCAGCCCCAGCATTTT. This codes for CASTGGTENQPQHF.

The chain links TRBV9 to TRBJ1-3; D perhaps matches TRBD1 (6 bases). This CDR3 comprises 15 residues. Trimming left V 0 bases short and J 4 bases short, with 11 bases between. The germline V gene has CDR1 SGDLS and CDR2 YYNGEE. In DNA, the CDR3 is TGTGCCAGCAGCGTAGCTCCAGGGGTCGGAAACACCATATATTTT. As protein: CASSVAPGVGNTIYF.

The CDR3 coding sequence is TGTGCCAGCAGCCAGACTTCCTACGAGCAGTACTTC. This sequence encodes CASSQTSYEQYF. The chain recombines TRBV7-2 with TRBJ2-7; D is ambiguous. The CDR3 is made up of 12 amino acids. CDR1 and CDR2 from the germline V gene are SGHTA and FQGNSA. V lost 5 bases and J 1 base, leaving 6 bases between the germline ends. The full variable domain, rest sourced from reference TRBV7-2 and TRBJ2-7, is GAGVSQSPSNKVTEKGKDVELRCDPISGHTALYWYRQSLGQGLEFLIYFQGNSAPDKSGLPSDRFSAERTGGSVSTLTIQRTQQEDSAVYLCASSQTSYEQYFGPGTRLTVT.

The chain has TRBV7-9 and TRBJ1-1; possible D gene TRBD1, 5 bases. V gave up 5 bases and J gave up 4 bases, with 20 bases separating them. The germline V gene has CDR1 SEHNR and CDR2 FQNEAQ (reference sequence). The CDR3 totals 16 residues. CDR3 sequence (DNA): TGTGCCAGCAGCCCTGGGCTCGGGGGAGGAGCCACTGAAGCTTTCTTT. As protein: CASSPGLGGGATEAFF.

The chain couples TRBV19 to TRBJ1-2; D gene uncertain. CDR3 size: 13 residues. Germline V gene data show CDR1 as LNHDA and CDR2 as SQIVND (reference sequence). Trimming shortened V by 6 bases and J by 1 base, and 9 bases separated the two germline ends. The CDR3 DNA sequence: TGTGCCAGTAGGCCGACAAGTAACTATGGCTACACCTTC. It is translated as CASRPTSNYGYTF.

The chain joins TRBV27 to TRBJ1-2; 7 bases align to TRBD1. V gave up 6 bases and J gave up 0 bases; unmatched junction bases: 13. Germline V lookup: CDR1 MNHEY, CDR2 SMNVEV (reference sequence). The CDR3 length is 17 residues. The CDR3 DNA reads as TGTGCCAGCAGCCGAATCACTCTCCAGGGGGCTAACTATGGCTACACCTTC. This sequence encodes CASSRITLQGANYGYTF.

This rearrangement joins TRBV12-3 or TRBV12-4 to TRBJ2-7; D remains ambiguous. The germline V and J ends were trimmed by 5 bases and 7 bases, with 15 bases remaining between them. This CDR3 has 13 residues. DNA of the CDR3: TGTGCCAGCAGTCGATCCGGCGGCGGTGAGCAGTACTTC. Its translation: CASSRSGGGEQYF.

V and J are TRBV7-2 and TRBJ1-1; D ambiguous. V was cut by 5 bases and J by 3 bases, with 19 bases left in between. Germline V gene lookup returns CDR1 SGHTA and CDR2 FQGNSA. This CDR3 has 16 residues. The CDR3 region is CASSVGTTVGDTEAFF. The CDR3 bases are TGTGCCAGCAGCGTAGGAACCACGGTGGGCGACACTGAAGCTTTCTTT.

The chain couples TRBV14 to TRBJ1-1, with 7 bases identical to TRBD1. V gave up 2 bases and J gave up 7 bases; unmatched junction bases: 7. The CDR3 covers 14 residues. Germline CDR1 is SGHDN and CDR2 is FVKESK. The chain's CDR3 is CASSQIRGLGEAFF. As DNA, the CDR3 is TGTGCCAGCAGCCAAATTAGGGGGCTGGGTGAAGCTTTCTTT.

The chain carries TRBV7-2 and TRBJ2-1; D possibly corresponds to TRBD2 (7 bases). The V gene lost 5 bases and the J gene lost 0 bases, with 17 bases spanning the gap. The CDR3 is 17 residues long. The germline V gene has CDR1 SGHTA and CDR2 FQGNSA. CDR3 region: CASSIFGGASSYNEQFF. The CDR3 DNA sequence: TGTGCCAGCAGCATCTTTGGGGGGGCGAGCTCCTACAATGAGCAGTTCTTC.

V is TRBV3-1 (or the pseudogene TRBV3-2) and J is TRBJ2-2; TRBD2 might be the D (5 bases). The CDR3 loop spans 16 amino acids. V lost 1 base and J lost 6, with 15 bases in between. Germline V lookup: CDR1 LGHDT, CDR2 YNNKEL (reference sequence). In DNA form, the CDR3 reads TGTGCCAGCAGCCAAGGTCGGACTCGCCCCCCCGGGGAGCTGTTTTTT. Its translation: CASSQGRTRPPGELFF.

The V and J genes are TRBV4-3 and TRBJ2-3; 8 bases match TRBD1. Germline V lookup: CDR1 LGHNA, CDR2 YSLEER. The CDR3 has 14 amino acids. V was pared by 4 bases and J by 1 base, with 1 base of the junction left unmatched. The CDR3 DNA reads as TGCGCCAGCAGCCCGACAGGGGGCACAGATACGCAGTATTTT. Protein: CASSPTGGTDTQYF.

The chain combines TRBV20-1 with TRBJ1-1; 8 bases match TRBD1. CDR1 is DFQATT, CDR2 SNEGSKA, per germline (reference sequence). With V trimmed by 6 bases and J by 4 bases, 1 base remained unmatched. The CDR3 has 11 amino acids. The CDR3 sequence is CSAGTGTEAFF. The CDR3 region has the DNA TGCAGTGCCGGGACAGGCACTGAAGCTTTCTTT.

The chain is built from TRBV5-1 and TRBJ1-1, with D perhaps matching TRBD1 (6 bases). Between the trimmed V and J ends, which lost 5 bases and 0 bases, there was a span of 11 bases. Germline values: CDR1 SGHRS, CDR2 YFSETQ. This CDR3 has 14 amino acids. CDR3 DNA: TGCGCCAGCAGTACAGGGTATTTGAACACTGAAGCTTTCTTT. This translates into CASSTGYLNTEAFF.

V and J are TRBV5-6 and TRBJ2-7; tentative D call: TRBD2 (6 bases). Germline V CDR1 and CDR2: SGHDT, YYEEEE. CDR3 length equals 14 residues. The V end was cut by 4 bases, the J end by 0 bases, with 11 bases between. The CDR3 region is CASSPGGGSYEQYV. DNA for the CDR3: TGTGCCAGCAGCCCCGGGGGTGGCTCCTACGAGCAGTACGTC.

The chain links TRBV29-1 to TRBJ1-2; D ambiguous. In germline, CDR1 is SQVTM, CDR2 ANQGSEA. V shed 7 bases and J shed 6 bases, with 24 bases lying between them. CDR3 length equals 15 residues. The CDR3 DNA reads as TGCAGCGCTACAATGGAAGAACTGGGCGCCCATGGCTACACCTTC. This encodes CSATMEELGAHGYTF.

The chain links TRBV27 to TRBJ1-1, with TRBD1 matching 10 bases. Looked up from germline, CDR1 is MNHEY and CDR2 is SMNVEV (reference sequence). The CDR3 has 16 residues. V lost 6 bases, J lost 2 bases, and 9 bases stayed unmatched. This CDR3 is CASSVRDRGYNTEAFF. CDR3 bases: TGTGCCAGCAGCGTTCGGGACAGGGGCTATAACACTGAAGCTTTCTTT.

This clone was detected many times. This chain uses TRBV7-2 with TRBJ1-1; 7 positions agree with TRBD1. J gave up 8 bases and V 5 bases, and 14 bases lay outside the gene matches. This CDR3 has 15 amino acids. Germline CDR1 and CDR2: SGHTA and FQGNSA. CDR3 nucleotides: TGTGCCAGCAGCGAAGCGTCTTTGGGGACAGCAGAAGCTTTCTTT. This codes for CASSEASLGTAEAFF.

The chain combines TRBV3-1 (or the pseudogene TRBV3-2) with TRBJ2-3, with D tentatively TRBD2 (5 bases). Trimming pared 2 bases from V and 6 bases from J, leaving 12 bases between. The CDR3 covers 14 residues. The V gene's germline CDR1 is LGHDT and CDR2 YNNKEL (reference sequence). CDR3 DNA: TGTGCCAGCAGCCAAACAGCGGTCCGGGATACGCAGTATTTT. Translated, it gives CASSQTAVRDTQYF.

The gene calls are TRBV19 and TRBJ2-7; 9 nucleotides agree with TRBD1. J was trimmed by 6 bases and V by 3 bases; bases with no gene match: 6. CDR1 and CDR2 from the germline V gene are LNHDA and SQIVND (reference sequence). This CDR3 region has 14 residues. The CDR3: CASSILGQGGEQYF. CDR3 coding DNA: TGTGCCAGTAGTATTCTGGGACAGGGTGGCGAGCAGTACTTC. The full variable domain, rest sourced from reference TRBV19 and TRBJ2-7, is DGGITQSPKYLFRKEGQNVTLSCEQNLNHDAMYWYRQDPGQGLRLIYYSQIVNDFQKGDIAEGYSVSREKKESFPLTVTSAQKNPTAFYLCASSILGQGGEQYFGPGTRLTVT.

The chain is built from TRBV14 and TRBJ1-1, with unresolved D. The CDR3 spans 14 residues. The germline CDR1 and CDR2 sequences are SGHDN and FVKESK. V was trimmed by 4 bases and J by 3 bases, leaving 12 bases between them. The DNA of the CDR3 is TGTGCCAGCAGCCCAGAATGGGGAGACACTGAAGCTTTCTTT. Protein: CASSPEWGDTEAFF.

V is TRBV2 and J is TRBJ2-4; possibly TRBD1 for D (5 bases). V lost 4 bases, J lost 1 base, and 8 bases lay in between. Germline CDR1 reads SNHLY; CDR2 reads FYNNEI. CDR3 size: 14 residues. CDR3 DNA sequence: TGTGCCAGCAGTGTAGGGGCTGCCAAAAACATTCAGTACTTC. Its translation is CASSVGAAKNIQYF. The full variable domain, in which reference TRBV2 and TRBJ2-4 provide the parts outside the CDR3, is EPEVTQTPSHQVTQMGQEVILRCVPISNHLYFYWYRQILGQKVEFLVSFYNNEISEKSEIFDDQFSVERPDGSNFTLKIRSTKLEDSAMYFCASSVGAAKNIQYFGAGTRLSVL.

The V call is TRBV6-5, the J call TRBJ2-5; 7 nucleotides agree with TRBD2. The CDR3 extends over 15 amino acids. CDR1 MNHEY and CDR2 SVGAGI come from the germline V gene. The junction had 6 bases not matched to a gene; V was cut back by 0 bases and J by 5 bases. The chain's CDR3 is CASSYSGGRDETQYF. The CDR3 DNA reads TGTGCCAGCAGTTACTCAGGAGGGAGGGACGAGACCCAGTACTTC.

The V and J genes are TRBV5-6 and TRBJ2-5, with TRBD1 matching over 10 bases. The germline CDR1 and CDR2 sequences are SGHDT and YYEEEE. The CDR3 consists of 15 residues. V was clipped by 0 bases and J by 5 bases; unmatched bases: 4. DNA of the CDR3: TGTGCCAGCAGCTTGGCGACAGGGGGCGGCGAGACCCAGTACTTC. Translation gives CASSLATGGGETQYF.

In regard to this clone: The junction differs from germline at one of its ends, possibly a read error. Other nucleotide sequences from this sample produce the same CDR3. The V and J genes are TRBV9 and TRBJ1-2; the D is unclear. This CDR3 is built from 15 residues. Per germline, CDR1 SGDLS and CDR2 YYNGEE. The CDR3 reads CASSVDAGANYGYTF. The DNA of the CDR3 is TGTGCCAGCAGCGTAGACGCGGGAGCTAACTATGGCTATACCTTC. The full variable domain, rest sourced from reference TRBV9 and TRBJ1-2, is DSGVTQTPKHLITATGQRVTLRCSPRSGDLSVYWYQQSLDQGLQFLIQYYNGEERAKGNILERFSAQQFPDLHSELNLSSLELGDSALYFCASSVDAGANYGYTFGSGTRLTVV.